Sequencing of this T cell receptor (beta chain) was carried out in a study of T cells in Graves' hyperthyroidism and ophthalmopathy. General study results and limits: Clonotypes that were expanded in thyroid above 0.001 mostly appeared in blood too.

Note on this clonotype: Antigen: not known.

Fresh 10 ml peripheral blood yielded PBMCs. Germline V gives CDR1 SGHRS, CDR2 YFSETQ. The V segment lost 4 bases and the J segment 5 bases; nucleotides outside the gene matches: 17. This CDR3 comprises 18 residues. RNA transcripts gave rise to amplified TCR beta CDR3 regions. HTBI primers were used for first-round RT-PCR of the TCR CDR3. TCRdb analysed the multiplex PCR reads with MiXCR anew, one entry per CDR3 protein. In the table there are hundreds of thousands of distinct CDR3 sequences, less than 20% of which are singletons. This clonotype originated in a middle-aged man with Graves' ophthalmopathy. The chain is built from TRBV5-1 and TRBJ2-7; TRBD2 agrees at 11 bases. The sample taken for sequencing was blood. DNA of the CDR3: TGCGCCAGCAGCCCTCAGGTTCGCGGGACTAGCGGATGGGACGAGCAGTACTTC. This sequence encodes CASSPQVRGTSGWDEQYF. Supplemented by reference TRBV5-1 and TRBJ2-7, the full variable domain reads KAGVTQTPRYLIKTRGQQVTLSCSPISGHRSVSWYQQTPGQGLQFLFEYFSETQRNKGNFPGRFSGRQFSNSRSEMNVSTLELGDSALYLCASSPQVRGTSGWDEQYFGPGTRLTVT.